Presented here are 5 T cell receptor beta chains from one specimen sequenced in a study of metastatic and nonmetastatic thyroid tumors. Using MiXCR, TCRdb reanalyzed the PCR reads. The sample lists about 12,000 clones; around a third were seen once. Thyroid surgery was preceded by no treatment in any patient. Material: tumor tissue. Receptor source: a female donor with papillary thyroid cancer or a benign thyroid nodule (not recorded which). Some clones in this sample may be carry-over from other donors' samples.

Regarding this clone: The junction and the germline gene differ at one end; a read error may be behind it. The gene calls are TRBV20-1 and TRBJ2-7, with 8 bases that match TRBD2. From germline, CDR1 is DFQATT and CDR2 SNEGSKA (reference sequence). The CDR3 is made up of 13 amino acids. CDR3 nucleotides: TGCAGTACTAGAGCTATAGCGGGGTACGAGCAGTACTTC. Residues: CSTRAIAGYEQYF.

This clone was found a few times. A single base separates this from a much larger clone, so it may be a read error. This sequence joins TRBV6-5 and TRBJ2-3; D might be TRBD2 (6 bases). Germline values: CDR1 MNHEY, CDR2 SVGAGI. The CDR3 length is 17 residues. The CDR3 bases are TGTGCCAGCAGCCCCCAGGAGGGATCAAGTCACACAGATACGCAGTATTTC. This encodes CASSPQEGSSHTDTQYF.

In this sample, this clone is medium-sized. This sequence joins TRBV20-1 and TRBJ2-1; 9 bases match TRBD2. V lost 7 bases to trimming and J lost 4 bases; unmatched junction nucleotides: 5. The CDR3 runs 13 residues. Germline loops: CDR1 DFQATT, CDR2 SNEGSKA (reference sequence). CDR3 coding DNA: TGCAGTGGCGGTAGCGGGGGATACAATGAGCAGTTCTTC. It is translated as CSGGSGGYNEQFF.

The chain links TRBV20-1 to TRBJ2-3; 11 bases are a match to TRBD2. The CDR3 has 15 residues. Trimming took 0 bases from V and 4 from J; bases not matched to a gene: 3. Per the germline V gene, CDR1 is DFQATT and CDR2 is SNEGSKA (reference sequence). The CDR3 reads CSARDSGRGPDTQYF. CDR3 bases: TGCAGTGCTAGAGATAGCGGGAGGGGTCCAGATACGCAGTATTTT.

By sample share, this clone is medium-sized. The V gene is TRBV12-3 or TRBV12-4, the J gene TRBJ2-1, with 8 positions matching TRBD2. The CDR3 loop spans 15 amino acids. V was pared by 3 bases and J by 5 bases, with 6 bases of the junction left unmatched. CDR3 sequence reads: CASSLGLAGNNEQFF. As DNA, the CDR3 is TGTGCCAGCAGTTTGGGTCTAGCGGGTAACAATGAGCAGTTCTTC.